This is a list of T cell receptor beta chains from one sample in a study of cytomegalovirus exposure and HLA in healthy donors. TCRdb's copy holds only in-frame clones and misses some; the assay was immunoSEQ multiplex PCR. Of 210,000 or so clones listed, about 83% are singletons. Sequencing was done on a sample of PBMCs. These receptors were obtained from a human donor in good health. Both conserved end residues are part of each CDR3. Each record gives: CDR3 protein, V gene, J gene.

cdr3_aa: CASSYPYGELFF; v_call: TRBV6-5; j_call: TRBJ2-2
cdr3_aa: CASRMATRSTDTQYF; v_call: TRBV19; j_call: TRBJ2-3
cdr3_aa: CASSFLLAANNEQFF; v_call: TRBV27; j_call: TRBJ2-1
cdr3_aa: CASKQTGDYEELFF; v_call: TRBV6-5; j_call: TRBJ1-4
cdr3_aa: CASRKLAGGLQETQYF; v_call: TRBV27; j_call: TRBJ2-5
cdr3_aa: CASSLPGTGGYEQYF; v_call: TRBV6-1; j_call: TRBJ2-7
cdr3_aa: CASSYSQRDSSYEQYF; v_call: TRBV6-5; j_call: -
cdr3_aa: CASSYSVPGIGETQYF; v_call: TRBV6-5; j_call: TRBJ2-5
cdr3_aa: CATSSDRGLIYGYTF; v_call: TRBV15; j_call: TRBJ1-2
cdr3_aa: CATSQDREGGYTF; v_call: TRBV15; j_call: TRBJ1-2
cdr3_aa: CASSLAPVSYEQYF; v_call: TRBV7-2; j_call: TRBJ2-7
cdr3_aa: CSVERLAGRAEQYF; v_call: TRBV29-1; j_call: TRBJ2-7
cdr3_aa: CASSLVGAVSEKLFF; v_call: TRBV5-1; j_call: TRBJ1-4
cdr3_aa: CASSLRQGLGYTF; v_call: TRBV28; j_call: TRBJ1-2
cdr3_aa: CASSDPGTGGETQYF; v_call: TRBV27; j_call: TRBJ2-5
cdr3_aa: CASSPQGAGANVLTF; v_call: TRBV5-1; j_call: TRBJ2-6
cdr3_aa: CASSEVLRSGNTIYF; v_call: TRBV6-1; j_call: TRBJ1-3
cdr3_aa: CASRKLGDRVVGGANVLTF; v_call: TRBV5-1; j_call: TRBJ2-6
cdr3_aa: CASSPGSPTDTQYF; v_call: TRBV18; j_call: TRBJ2-3
cdr3_aa: CASSLRGSASYNEQFF; v_call: TRBV5-4; j_call: TRBJ2-1